Below are 19 T cell receptor beta chains sequenced from a single sample in a study of cytomegalovirus exposure and HLA in healthy donors. Sequencing used immunoSEQ multiplex PCR; TCRdb keeps in-frame clones, though not all of them. The sample contains around 300,000 clones, around 89% of which appear only once. Input material: PBMCs. These receptors were obtained from a woman younger than 30 in good health and CMV-seronegative.

This chain connects TRBV11-2 to TRBJ2-3; maybe TRBD1 (5 bases). The CDR3 consists of 15 residues. Deletions cut 3 bases from V and 3 bases from J, with 13 bases between. In germline, CDR1 is SGHAT, CDR2 FQNNGV. The CDR3 is CASSFFGQATDTQYF. The CDR3 DNA is TGTGCCAGCAGCTTCTTCGGACAAGCTACAGATACGCAGTATTTT. The whole variable domain, remainder taken from reference TRBV11-2 and TRBJ2-3, is EAGVAQSPRYKIIEKRQSVAFWCNPISGHATLYWYQQILGQGPKLLIQFQNNGVVDDSQLPKDRFSAERLKGVDSTLKIQPAKLEDSAVYLCASSFFGQATDTQYFGPGTRLTVL.

Turning to this clone: Other DNA sequences from this sample encode an identical CDR3 as well. The chain combines TRBV9 with TRBJ2-3; 11 bases agree with TRBD2. The CDR3 is 15 amino acids. Trimming at V came to 2 bases and at J to 4 bases, leaving 3 bases not matched to a gene. Per germline, CDR1 SGDLS and CDR2 YYNGEE. CDR3 DNA: TGTGCCAGCAGCGTTAGCGGGAGGGCCGCAGATACGCAGTATTTT. Encoded protein: CASSVSGRAADTQYF. Looking up the rest from reference TRBV9 and TRBJ2-3 gives the full variable domain: DSGVTQTPKHLITATGQRVTLRCSPRSGDLSVYWYQQSLDQGLQFLIQYYNGEERAKGNILERFSAQQFPDLHSELNLSSLELGDSALYFCASSVSGRAADTQYFGPGTRLTVL.

This sequence joins TRBV15 and TRBJ1-1, with a tentative D call TRBD1 (5 bases). Germline CDR1 LNHNV, CDR2 YYDKDF (reference sequence). V was trimmed by 5 bases and J by 1 base, leaving 17 bases between them. There are 16 residues in the CDR3. As DNA, the CDR3 is TGTGCCACCAGCCCACCGACCAAGGGGCCGAACACTGAAGCTTTCTTT. It codes for CATSPPTKGPNTEAFF.

The chain uses TRBV10-3 and TRBJ1-1; D might be TRBD1 (5 bases). The CDR3 contains 13 residues. CDR1 ENHRY and CDR2 SYGVKD come from the germline V gene. V was pared by 10 bases and J by 6 bases, with 18 bases between. The CDR3: CASNQGMMSEAFF. The CDR3 DNA reads as TGTGCCAGCAACCAGGGTATGATGTCTGAAGCTTTCTTT.

J is TRBJ1-1 and V is TRBV28, with TRBD1 identical over 8 bases. J was trimmed by 5 bases and V by 4 bases; bases with no gene match: 9. Germline CDR1 is MDHEN and CDR2 is SYDVKM. The CDR3 length is 15 residues. The DNA for the CDR3 is TGTGCCAGCAGTTATCCTTTTACAGGGGGGACTGAAGCTTTCTTT. Residues: CASSYPFTGGTEAFF. Using reference TRBV28 and TRBJ1-1 for the parts outside the CDR3, the full variable domain is DVKVTQSSRYLVKRTGEKVFLECVQDMDHENMFWYRQDPGLGLRLIYFSYDVKMKEKGDIPEGYSVSREKKERFSLILESASTNQTSMYLCASSYPFTGGTEAFFGQGTRLTVV.

The genes are TRBV5-1 and TRBJ1-1, with unresolved D. Germline V gene sequence: CDR1 SGHRS, CDR2 YFSETQ. This CDR3 has 15 residues. V was clipped by 3 bases and J by 4 bases, with 16 bases between them. The CDR3 DNA is TGCGCCAGCAGCTCCGGAATCGGGGTTGTCACTGAAGCTTTCTTT. Protein: CASSSGIGVVTEAFF. Variable domain in full (rest from reference TRBV5-1 and TRBJ1-1): KAGVTQTPRYLIKTRGQQVTLSCSPISGHRSVSWYQQTPGQGLQFLFEYFSETQRNKGNFPGRFSGRQFSNSRSEMNVSTLELGDSALYLCASSSGIGVVTEAFFGQGTRLTVV.

This sequence joins TRBV5-6 and TRBJ1-3; D is uncertain. The CDR3 consists of 14 residues. The germline V gene has CDR1 SGHDT and CDR2 YYEEEE. V gave up 2 bases and J gave up 2 bases, with 8 bases separating them. DNA for the CDR3: TGTGCCAGCAGCTTCCAGCGCCCTGGAAACACCATATATTTT. Protein product: CASSFQRPGNTIYF.

This sequence joins TRBV4-1 and TRBJ2-1, with 8 bases that match TRBD2. The trim removed 1 base at V and 9 bases at J, leaving 20 bases unmatched. This CDR3 has 19 residues. Germline CDR1 is MGHRA and CDR2 is YSYEKL. Here the CDR3 DNA reads TGCGCCAGCAGCCAAGGTTCGGTTAGCGGGACCCGGCGTCTGTTTGAGCAGTTCTTC. Translation gives CASSQGSVSGTRRLFEQFF.

This CDR3 is CASSRGQGPYEQYF. The DNA of the CDR3 is TGCGCCAGCAGCCGCGGACAGGGTCCCTACGAGCAGTACTTC. This sequence joins TRBV5-1 and TRBJ2-7; 8 bases align to TRBD1. The germline V gene encodes CDR1 SGHRS and CDR2 YFSETQ. V shed 4 bases, J shed 2 bases, and the junction held 5 bases outside the gene matches. CDR3 length: 14 amino acids.

The V gene is TRBV5-1, the J gene TRBJ2-3; no clear D. The germline V and J ends were trimmed by 0 bases and 5 bases, with 13 bases remaining between them. Germline loops: CDR1 SGHRS, CDR2 YFSETQ. The length of the CDR3 is 15 residues. CDR3 DNA: TGCGCCAGCAGCTTGGCCCCACTGGGCTTAGATACGCAGTATTTT. Encoded protein: CASSLAPLGLDTQYF.

The CDR3 region has the DNA TGTGCCAGCAGTAGGGACAGTACCTACGAGCAGTACTTC. It is translated as CASSRDSTYEQYF. This sequence joins TRBV27 and TRBJ2-7, with TRBD1 matching over 7 bases. The CDR3 is made up of 13 amino acids. Germline-derived CDR1 and CDR2 are MNHEY and SMNVEV (reference sequence). Trimming cost V 5 bases and J 2 bases; bases outside gene matches: 3.

The rearrangement links TRBV6-1 to TRBJ2-2; TRBD2 is a possible D gene (5 bases). The ends were cut back, 6 bases at V and 1 base at J, with 12 bases in the middle. The germline CDR1 and CDR2 sequences are MNHNS and SASEGT. The CDR3 totals 15 residues. CDR3 in DNA: TGTGCCAGCAGGGCAGGACTCCGGAACACCGGGGAGCTGTTTTTT. Its translation is CASRAGLRNTGELFF.

The J gene is TRBJ1-2, the V gene TRBV4-1; D gene ambiguous. This CDR3 comprises 17 residues. The V gene's germline CDR1 is MGHRA and CDR2 YSYEKL. V gave up 0 bases and J gave up 5 bases, with 19 bases separating them. The CDR3 sequence is CASSQDLPAPPGYGYTF. The CDR3 DNA follows: TGCGCCAGCAGCCAAGATCTCCCAGCACCTCCGGGGTATGGCTACACCTTC.

The rearrangement joins TRBV7-2 to TRBJ2-2, with 8 bases aligning to TRBD2. Looked up from germline, CDR1 is SGHTA and CDR2 is FQGNSA. The CDR3 runs to 15 residues. The junction had 5 bases not matched to a gene; V was cut back by 6 bases and J by 2 bases. This chain's CDR3 is CASRPGTRNTGELFF. The CDR3 nucleotides are TGTGCCAGCAGACCCGGGACTAGAAACACCGGGGAGCTGTTTTTT. The variable domain in full, with the rest retrieved from reference TRBV7-2 and TRBJ2-2, is GAGVSQSPSNKVTEKGKDVELRCDPISGHTALYWYRQSLGQGLEFLIYFQGNSAPDKSGLPSDRFSAERTGGSVSTLTIQRTQQEDSAVYLCASRPGTRNTGELFFGEGSRLTVL.

J is TRBJ1-4 and V is TRBV6-6, with TRBD1 as a possible D gene (5 bases). Per the germline V gene, CDR1 is MNHNY and CDR2 is SVGAGI (reference sequence). This CDR3 region has 14 residues. The V and J ends lost 6 bases and 5 bases respectively, with 13 bases between them. CDR3 amino acids: CASSLKRGNEKLFF. The CDR3 DNA is TGTGCCAGCAGCCTAAAACGGGGGAATGAAAAACTGTTTTTT.

V is TRBV4-1 and J is TRBJ2-3, with 8 bases aligning to TRBD2. This CDR3 is 14 amino acids long. After removal of 3 bases from V and 4 bases from J, the junction contained 3 bases not matched to a gene. CDR1 is MGHRA, CDR2 YSYEKL, per germline. CDR3 in amino acids: CASSHPAGADTQYF. CDR3 in DNA: TGCGCCAGCAGCCATCCAGCGGGAGCAGATACGCAGTATTTT.

The chain joins TRBV6-6 to TRBJ2-1, with D perhaps matching TRBD1 (5 bases). Trimming left V 0 bases short and J 4 bases short, with 7 bases between. Germline lookup yields CDR1 MNHNY and CDR2 SVGAGI (reference sequence). This CDR3 comprises 14 residues. In DNA, the CDR3 is TGTGCCAGCAGTTACTCTAGACAGTACAATGAGCAGTTCTTC. This gives the protein CASSYSRQYNEQFF.

The chain joins TRBV27 to TRBJ2-5; a weak D match, TRBD1 (6 bases). Trimming took off 6 bases at V and 5 bases at J, with 16 bases between the two ends. CDR1 and CDR2 (germline): MNHEY, SMNVEV (reference sequence). This CDR3 is 14 amino acids long. The DNA of the CDR3 is TGTGCCAGCAGAAAGATGGGGGCGGGCGAGACCCAGTACTTC. Its translation: CASRKMGAGETQYF.

This rearrangement joins TRBV19 to TRBJ1-2; possible D gene TRBD1, 5 bases. This CDR3 contains 16 residues. The V end lost 2 bases, the J end lost 4 bases, and 17 bases lay between the germline ends. Germline CDR1 LNHDA, CDR2 SQIVND (reference sequence). The CDR3 protein is CASSIQGGGGAYGYTF. The CDR3 bases are TGTGCCAGTAGTATACAGGGAGGTGGAGGGGCCTATGGCTACACCTTC.